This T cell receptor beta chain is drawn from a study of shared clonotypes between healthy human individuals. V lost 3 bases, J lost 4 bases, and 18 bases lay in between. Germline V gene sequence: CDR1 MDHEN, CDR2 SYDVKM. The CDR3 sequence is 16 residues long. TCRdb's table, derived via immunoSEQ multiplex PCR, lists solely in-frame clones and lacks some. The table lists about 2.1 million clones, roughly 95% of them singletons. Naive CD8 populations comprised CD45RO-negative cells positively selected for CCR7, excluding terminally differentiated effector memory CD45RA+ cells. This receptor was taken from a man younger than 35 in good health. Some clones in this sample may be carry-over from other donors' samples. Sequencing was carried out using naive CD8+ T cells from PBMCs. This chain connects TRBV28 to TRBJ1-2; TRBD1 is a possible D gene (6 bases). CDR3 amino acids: CASSFRASGDGYGYTF. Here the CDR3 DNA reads TGTGCCAGCAGTTTCAGAGCTTCAGGGGACGGCTATGGCTACACCTTC.